This TCR beta chain was sequenced in a study of T cell responses to AZD1222 COVID-19 vaccine. At the level of the study: Pooled samples include second doses given at about 4 or 12 weeks.

General observations from the study: Nearly half of spike-specific TCRs reportedly go after variant regions that carry no mutations.

Germline V lookup: CDR1 LNHDA, CDR2 SQIVND (reference sequence). This CDR3 region has 14 residues. The germline V and J ends were trimmed by 3 bases and 5 bases, with 10 bases remaining between them. Regarding this clone: Its antigen is not identified.

Assay: immunoSEQ multiplex PCR; the TCRdb copy retains only in-frame clones and omits some. There are roughly 130,000 clones in the sample; more than 70% occur only once, and 12% lies in the top ten. The sample consisted of peripheral blood, taken on day 0 of AZD1222 vaccination. The rearrangement links TRBV19 to TRBJ1-4; D unclear. The clonotype originates from an adult in good health. The CDR3 DNA is TGTGCCAGTAGTATTGGAGCGGCGAATGAAAAACTGTTTTTT. The encoded protein is CASSIGAANEKLFF.